This T cell receptor beta chain was obtained from a study of vaccination and CD4 T cells after COVID-19 (dated by TCRdb to about 2022). For the wider study: Six males and four females were included in the convalescent cohort, with two Hispanic individuals, seven Caucasians, two Asians and one multiracial person represented. Two doses of either the Pfizer-BioNTech BNT162b2 vaccine (n=8) or the Moderna mRNA-1273 vaccine (n=2) were administered to participants. Post-COVID blood samples from convalescent patients were collected a median of about 110 days after diagnosis, with a range of 35 to 161 days. The time from the second vaccine dose to post-vaccine blood sampling had a median of roughly 79 days and ranged from roughly 12 to 250 days. For stimulating the cultures, overlapping spike peptide pools were used, derived from SARS-CoV-2 as well as from the common cold coronaviruses HCoV-NL63, HCoV-OC43 and HCoV-229E. In control cultures, a CEFX viral epitope pool was used as positive control, an HIV-1 Nef peptide pool was used as negative control, or no peptide was added. The spike-specific CD4+ TCR repertoire was compared before and after mRNA vaccination in approximately 9 COVID-19 convalescent patients and several infection-naive healthy vaccine recipients.

There are 13 amino acids in the CDR3, from cysteine to phenylalanine inclusive. CDR3 DNA is the only sequence kept; it has 39 bases, read in frame from the first base. CDR1 and CDR2, per the germline V gene (reference sequence), are DFQATT and SNEGSKA. V is reduced by 3 bases and J by 5 bases, leaving a spacing of 13 bases between them. In light of the paper, this sample's treatment or condition label describes: roughly ten-day PBMC culture with coronavirus spike peptide pools or control peptides (ViraFEST assay). To expand antigen-specific T cells with peptide pools and then pick out the expanded clonotypes through TCR sequencing, the study relied on the ViraFEST assay. Negative nucleocapsid antibody tests before and after vaccination confirmed that the healthy vaccine recipients had no prior SARS-CoV-2 infection. About 1.8 million PBMCs per well were cultured in IMDM with approximately 5% human AB serum and 7.5 to 10 IU/ml IL-2, plus 10 ug/ml peptide pools. Half of the culture medium was replaced with fresh IL-2-containing medium on days 3 and 7. After about nine days of culture, CD4+ T cells were isolated by negative selection with the EasySep CD4+ T cell isolation kit. Ficoll-Paque Plus gradient centrifugation was used to isolate PBMCs from whole blood, and the isolated PBMCs were then either used fresh or cryopreserved at -140C. In general, triplicate wells were set up for every culture condition.

This clonotype was seen only a few times. The antigen it recognizes is unknown. No base quality values were provided; no much bigger clone lies one nucleotide off. Library generation was performed with PCR. DNA from cultured CD4+ T cells underwent TCR sequencing with the Oncomine TCR Beta short-read assay at the Johns Hopkins FTIC core. Genomic DNA was extracted from the cultured CD4+ T cells with the QIAamp micro DNA kit. Oncomine TCR Beta libraries from cultured CD4+ T cells were pooled with unique dual indexes and sequenced on an Illumina iSeq 100. As for the authors' bioinformatics: Non-productive sequences were filtered out, and CDR3s that did not start with C, did not end with F or W, or were shorter than 7 amino acids were discarded. Antigen-specific clonotypes were identified with the MANAFEST web application by comparing peptide-stimulated wells with reference and other culture wells. Positive clones required FDR below 0.05, an odds ratio above 5, and productive frequency above 0.1% in at least two of three replicate wells. A clonotype was classed as cross-reactive if the clonotype showed significant expansion both in SARS-CoV-2 spike wells and in at least one common cold coronavirus spike condition. Levenshtein distances (stringdist) and unrooted phylogenetic trees (ape) in R version 3.6.1 were used to assess CDR3 homology. The raw public reads went through TCRdb reprocessing: fastp at Q25, MiXCR clone calling, in-frame beta chains kept. CDR3 protein duplicates are merged, each entry listing the most common genes and DNA. TCRdb, not the original authors, processed these V and J calls. This sample lists roughly 9,300 distinct CDR3 sequences; around 25% were detected once. In total, the top ten clones hold roughly 25% of the sample.

Overall study results and their limits: The median count of SARS-CoV-2-reactive clonotypes went up from 21 after infection to a few dozen after vaccination, although the change was not significant. Relatively few convalescent patients were included in the study, and early timepoints after natural infection were not analyzed. In convalescent patients, a median around 90% of post-vaccine SARS-CoV-2-reactive clones were detected only after vaccination, suggesting vaccine-specific priming. Of the vaccine-specific clones in convalescent patients, 304 of 307, or nearly all, reacted only to SARS-CoV-2 spike and did not cross-react with common cold coronaviruses.

The chain couples TRBV20-1 to TRBJ1-1, with an unclear D gene assignment. This receptor was identified in a human donor who received a COVID-19 vaccine. This material consisted of CD4+ T cells from blood, cultured in vitro, taken before SARS-CoV-2 vaccination. The nucleotide sequence reads as follows: TGCAGTGCTAGTCAGCGTGGGCGGACTGAAGCTTTCTTT. This is translated as CSASQRGRTEAFF.